This T cell receptor (beta chain) is drawn from a study of monozygotic twins with inflammatory bowel disease. Per donor, under 3 ml of blood was collected and frozen. Isolation of total RNA was performed on whole blood, with no prior T cell sorting. Notes on the study in general: Twins with IBD were found to have lower TCRbeta diversity (inverse Simpson) than healthy co-twins.

TCRdb re-called the 5' RACE reads; every CDR3 protein appears as one record, without DNA. This sample's table reports approximately 400,000 distinct CDR3 sequences. Remarks on this clonotype: Its specificity is not known.

The CDR3 spans 16 residues. Per germline, CDR1 SGHRS and CDR2 YFSETQ. The chain is built from TRBV5-1 and TRBJ2-3; TCRdb designates TRBD1, a call that cannot be tested without DNA. The clonotype originates from a human donor with ulcerative colitis or Crohn's disease, or a healthy co-twin of an affected twin (not recorded which). The sample was blood. The CDR3 spells CASSVGQGRGTDTQYF. Together with reference TRBV5-1 and TRBJ2-3, the CDR3 gives the full variable domain: KAGVTQTPRYLIKTRGQQVTLSCSPISGHRSVSWYQQTPGQGLQFLFEYFSETQRNKGNFPGRFSGRQFSNSRSEMNVSTLELGDSALYLCASSVGQGRGTDTQYFGPGTRLTVL.